Below are 9 T cell receptor beta chains sequenced from a single sample in a study of cytomegalovirus exposure and HLA in healthy donors. Sequencing was performed with immunoSEQ multiplex PCR; in TCRdb, only in-frame clones are kept and a portion is missing. The repertoire holds under 95,000 clones, with around 94% as singletons. Sequenced: PBMCs. The receptor source for this set is a young woman in good health and CMV-seropositive.

This clone is a singleton in its sample. The chain carries TRBV13 and TRBJ2-1, with D perhaps TRBD2 (6 bases). Germline CDR1 PRHDT, CDR2 FYEKMQ (reference sequence). This CDR3 is 14 amino acids long. V was pared by 5 bases and J by 9 bases, with 17 bases between. CDR3 sequence (DNA): TGTGCCAGCAGCGCCGGGGGAGCGGGTGGTGAGCAGTTCTTC. This codes for CASSAGGAGGEQFF. The entire variable domain, with the rest obtained from reference TRBV13 and TRBJ2-1, is as follows: AAGVIQSPRHLIKEKRETATLKCYPIPRHDTVYWYQQGPGQDPQFLISFYEKMQSDKGSIPDRFSAQQFSDYHSELNMSSLELGDSALYFCASSAGGAGGEQFFGPGTRLTVL.

The CDR3 DNA reads as TGTGCCAGCAGCTTGGCCTACGGACTAGCGGGGAGCTCCTACAATGAGCAGTTCTTC. The encoded protein is CASSLAYGLAGSSYNEQFF. The chain carries TRBV5-8 and TRBJ2-1; 12 nucleotides match TRBD2. This CDR3 spans 19 amino acids. Germline-derived CDR1 and CDR2 are SGHTS and YDEGEE. With V trimmed by 0 bases and J by 0 bases, 7 bases remained unmatched.

The chain is built from TRBV6-5 and TRBJ1-1, with D possibly matching TRBD1 (5 bases). Trimming took off 5 bases at V and 0 bases at J, with 10 bases between the two ends. Germline V gene sequence: CDR1 MNHEY, CDR2 SVGAGI. The CDR3 length is 14 residues. The CDR3 loop is CASSLQVMNTEAFF. The CDR3 DNA reads TGTGCCAGCAGTCTACAGGTCATGAACACTGAAGCTTTCTTT.

This clone has just one count. The chain carries TRBV7-2 and TRBJ2-3; TRBD2 agrees at 12 bases. Germline lookup yields CDR1 SGHTA and CDR2 FQGNSA. The CDR3 has 17 residues. J was trimmed by 9 bases and V by 0 bases; bases with no gene match: 10. CDR3 bases: TGTGCCAGCAGCTTAGCTACCCTAGCGGGGGGGCTGCAGACGCAGTATTTT. This encodes CASSLATLAGGLQTQYF.

The chain combines TRBV5-6 with TRBJ1-1; no reliable D call. Germline CDR1 SGHDT, CDR2 YYEEEE. This CDR3 comprises 13 residues. The V end lost 4 bases, the J end lost 5 bases, and 12 bases lay between the germline ends. This chain's CDR3 is CASSTGRWTEAFF. CDR3 coding DNA: TGTGCCAGCAGCACCGGGAGGTGGACTGAAGCTTTCTTT.

The chain joins TRBV11-2 to TRBJ2-2, with 9 bases lining up with TRBD2. The CDR3 extends over 16 amino acids. CDR1 is SGHAT and CDR2 is FQNNGV in the germline V gene. After removal of 5 bases from V and 7 bases from J, the junction contained 11 bases not matched to a gene. The DNA for the CDR3 is TGTGCCAGCAGCCCCCGGGCGGGGGGGGTCGGCGGGGAGCTGTTTTTT. Its translation: CASSPRAGGVGGELFF. Drawing the rest from reference TRBV11-2 and TRBJ2-2, the complete variable domain is EAGVAQSPRYKIIEKRQSVAFWCNPISGHATLYWYQQILGQGPKLLIQFQNNGVVDDSQLPKDRFSAERLKGVDSTLKIQPAKLEDSAVYLCASSPRAGGVGGELFFGEGSRLTVL.

The genes are TRBV7-2 and TRBJ2-7, with 15 bases matching TRBD2. V shed 5 bases and J 4 bases; nucleotides not matched to a gene: 0. Germline CDR1 reads SGHTA; CDR2 reads FQGNSA. The CDR3 is 14 residues long. The CDR3 nucleotides read TGTGCCAGCAGCGGGACTAGCGGGGGGTACGAGCAGTACTTC. It is translated as CASSGTSGGYEQYF. Using reference TRBV7-2 and TRBJ2-7 for the parts outside the CDR3, the full variable domain is GAGVSQSPSNKVTEKGKDVELRCDPISGHTALYWYRQSLGQGLEFLIYFQGNSAPDKSGLPSDRFSAERTGGSVSTLTIQRTQQEDSAVYLCASSGTSGGYEQYFGPGTRLTVT.

The CDR3 region has the DNA TGTGCCAGCAGTACTAGCGGTGTTAACAATGAGCAGTTCTTC. It is translated as CASSTSGVNNEQFF. The chain recombines TRBV6-4 with TRBJ2-1; 8 bases map to TRBD2. J lost 5 bases, V lost 5 bases, and 5 bases had no gene match. This CDR3 has 14 amino acids. Germline V gene lookup returns CDR1 MRHNA and CDR2 SNTAGT.

The chain couples TRBV11-3 to TRBJ2-7; D perhaps matches TRBD1 (6 bases). The ends were cut back, 1 base at V and 2 bases at J, with 12 bases in the middle. Per the germline V gene, CDR1 is SGHNT and CDR2 is YENEEA. CDR3 length equals 15 residues. The CDR3 nucleotides are TGTGCCAGCAGCTTAGGTGGTGGGGACACCTACGAGCAGTACTTC. Amino acids: CASSLGGGDTYEQYF. Full variable domain (remainder filled in from reference TRBV11-3 and TRBJ2-7): EAGVVQSPRYKIIEKKQPVAFWCNPISGHNTLYWYLQNLGQGPELLIRYENEEAVDDSQLPKDRFSAERLKGVDSTLKIQPAELGDSAVYLCASSLGGGDTYEQYFGPGTRLTVT.